The 20 T cell receptor beta chains below come from one sample, sequenced in a study of T cells in Graves' hyperthyroidism and ophthalmopathy. RNA transcripts were the template for amplifying TCR beta CDR3 regions. The HTBI primer set served for first-round RT-PCR of the TCR CDR3. TCRdb re-derived calls from the multiplex PCR reads in MiXCR, one entry per CDR3 protein. The data show over 300,000 distinct CDR3 sequences, about 15% seen once. The sample was blood. These receptors were collected from a woman in her fifties or sixties with Graves' hyperthyroidism.

The chain employs TRBV4-1 and TRBJ2-1; D perhaps matches TRBD2 (5 bases). The length of the CDR3 is 18 residues. V lost 7 bases to trimming and J lost 0 bases, with 22 bases between them. Germline CDR1 and CDR2: MGHRA and YSYEKL. The chain's CDR3 is CASKGLERSGFSYNEQFF. CDR3 DNA: TGCGCCAGCAAAGGGCTGGAACGGTCGGGGTTCTCCTACAATGAGCAGTTCTTC.

This chain links TRBV7-3 with TRBJ2-7; 7 bases align to TRBD1. This CDR3 region has 12 residues. Trimming removed 8 bases from V and 0 bases from J; junction bases left unmatched: 1. Germline lookup yields CDR1 SGHTA and CDR2 FQGTGA. CDR3 sequence: CASGQDSYEQYF. Here the CDR3 DNA reads TGTGCCAGCGGACAGGACTCCTACGAGCAGTACTTC.

This sequence joins TRBV20-1 and TRBJ2-1; TRBD2 agrees at 10 bases. The length of the CDR3 is 17 residues. CDR1 is DFQATT and CDR2 is SNEGSKA in the germline V gene (reference sequence). V shed 6 bases and J 7 bases; nucleotides not matched to a gene: 18. The CDR3 coding sequence is TGCAGTGCCCCACTCCCTCTAGCGGGAGTGGGTGGTAATGAGCAGTTCTTC. Its protein product is CSAPLPLAGVGGNEQFF.

This clonotype showed up just a few times. V gene TRBV19 combines with J gene TRBJ2-7; no firm D call. CDR3 size: 14 residues. With 4 bases removed from V and 4 bases from J, the gap between germline ends came to 14 bases. CDR1 and CDR2 (germline): LNHDA, SQIVND (reference sequence). The CDR3 sequence is CASSNPSAAYEQYF. CDR3 DNA sequence: TGTGCCAGTAGTAACCCTTCGGCGGCTTACGAGCAGTACTTC.

This clonotype has a count of ten or more. The gene calls are TRBV20-1 and TRBJ1-1; D gene unclear. The CDR3 loop spans 14 amino acids. Deletions cut 6 bases from V and 1 base from J, with 15 bases between. The germline CDR1 and CDR2 sequences are DFQATT and SNEGSKA (reference sequence). CDR3: CSARRRLGNTEAFF. CDR3 bases: TGCAGTGCCCGTCGGCGGTTGGGGAACACTGAAGCTTTCTTT.

In its sample, this clonotype was seen many times. The chain has TRBV2 and TRBJ1-5, with D possibly TRBD1 on 6 matching bases. Trimming shortened V by 5 bases and J by 7 bases, and 9 bases separated the two germline ends. This CDR3 is built from 12 residues. CDR1 and CDR2 (germline): SNHLY, FYNNEI. CDR3 amino acids: CASSRTGQPQHF. The CDR3 DNA follows: TGTGCCAGCAGTCGAACAGGGCAGCCCCAGCATTTT.

About this clonotype: A single base separates this from a much larger clone, so it may be a read error. The chain uses TRBV7-9 and TRBJ2-1; the match to TRBD2 covers 11 bases. The CDR3 contains 15 residues. CDR1 and CDR2 from the germline V gene are SEHNR and FQNEAQ (reference sequence). J was trimmed by 9 bases and V by 6 bases; bases with no gene match: 10. Here the CDR3 reads CASRNSGRAASEQFF. The DNA of the CDR3 is TGTGCCAGCAGAAATAGCGGGAGGGCGGCTAGTGAGCAGTTCTTC.

This clonotype was seen repeatedly, ten times or more. The V gene is TRBV28, the J gene TRBJ2-1; 12 bases align to TRBD2. CDR3 length: 15 amino acids. Trimming at V came to 5 bases and at J to 7 bases, leaving 6 bases not matched to a gene. Per the germline V gene, CDR1 is MDHEN and CDR2 is SYDVKM. DNA for the CDR3: TGTGCCAGCAGTCCGACTAGCGGGAGAGGTAATGAGCAGTTCTTC. This encodes CASSPTSGRGNEQFF.

This clonotype was recorded many times. The rearrangement uses TRBV11-2 and TRBJ2-5; TRBD2 matches at 7 bases. V was pared by 10 bases and J by 3 bases, with 8 bases of the junction left unmatched. The CDR3 extends over 13 amino acids. Germline V gene lookup returns CDR1 SGHAT and CDR2 FQNNGV. CDR3: CATKREMEETQYF. The CDR3 DNA is TGTGCCACCAAGCGGGAAATGGAAGAGACCCAGTACTTC.

This clonotype was seen at least ten times. The J gene is TRBJ2-7, the V gene TRBV29-1; 9 nucleotides match TRBD1. The CDR3 loop spans 14 amino acids. Per the germline V gene, CDR1 is SQVTM and CDR2 is ANQGSEA. V was clipped by 4 bases and J by 6 bases; unmatched bases: 10. The CDR3 nucleotides read TGCAGCGTTGGGGCCGGGACAGGGTTCGGCGAGCAGTACTTC. Amino acid sequence: CSVGAGTGFGEQYF.

This rearrangement joins TRBV7-2 to TRBJ2-7, with D uncertain. Germline V gene sequence: CDR1 SGHTA, CDR2 FQGNSA. V was clipped by 5 bases and J by 2 bases, with 16 bases between them. The CDR3 extends over 15 amino acids. For the CDR3, the DNA is TGTGCCAGCAGCCGTGACGCCGCCCATGCCTACGAGCAGTACTTC. It yields the protein CASSRDAAHAYEQYF.

This clonotype was seen at least ten times. The V and J genes are TRBV11-2 and TRBJ2-1, with 10 positions matching TRBD1. This CDR3 is built from 16 residues. Losses at the gene ends were 2 bases for V and 7 bases for J; bases not matched to a gene: 8. The germline V gene has CDR1 SGHAT and CDR2 FQNNGV. CDR3 nucleotide sequence: TGTGCCAGCAGCTTAAGTCCGGGACAGGGGCTAAATGAGCAGTTCTTC. Its protein is CASSLSPGQGLNEQFF.

CDR3 loop: CASWTGGMEAFF. The CDR3 coding sequence is TGTGCCAGTTGGACAGGGGGCATGGAAGCTTTCTTT. The chain uses TRBV19 and TRBJ1-1; 11 bases align to TRBD1. Germline-derived CDR1 and CDR2 are LNHDA and SQIVND (reference sequence). This CDR3 comprises 12 residues. Unmatched junction bases numbered 4, after V lost 8 bases and J lost 8 bases.

The rearrangement joins TRBV6-2 or TRBV6-3 to TRBJ2-1, with D uncertain. Per the germline V gene, CDR1 is MNHEY and CDR2 is SVGEGT. There are 14 residues in the CDR3. V lost 8 bases and J 5 bases, leaving 16 bases between the germline ends. As DNA, the CDR3 is TGTGCCAGCGGACCCCTGAATATCGACAATGAGCAGTTCTTC. This sequence encodes CASGPLNIDNEQFF.

The table lists this clonotype with many counts. This sequence joins TRBV2 and TRBJ1-4, with TRBD1 matching over 10 bases. The CDR3 has 14 residues. The V gene's germline CDR1 is SNHLY and CDR2 FYNNEI. After removal of 5 bases from V and 7 bases from J, the junction contained 4 bases not matched to a gene. The CDR3 region has the DNA TGTGCCAGCAGTCGAGACAGGGGGCGTGAAAAACTGTTTTTT. This gives the protein CASSRDRGREKLFF.

This clonotype was seen ten or more times. The rearrangement links TRBV20-1 to TRBJ1-5; D call uncertain. Trimming pared 2 bases from V and 8 bases from J, leaving 13 bases between. CDR3 length: 13 residues. From germline, CDR1 is DFQATT and CDR2 SNEGSKA (reference sequence). CDR3 sequence reads: CSARSRFSEPQHF. CDR3 in DNA: TGCAGTGCTAGATCCCGTTTCTCAGAGCCCCAGCATTTT.

To note about this clonotype: It may be a read error: a sequence one base away is much more abundant. The conserved phenylalanine or tryptophan normally closing the CDR3 is absent here, so this likely arose from a read error. This chain links TRBV11-2 with TRBJ1-1; tentatively, D is TRBD1 (5 bases). This CDR3 spans 13 amino acids. Trimming left V 4 bases short and J 0 bases short, with 6 bases between. Germline-derived CDR1 and CDR2 are SGHAT and FQNNGV. In DNA form, the CDR3 reads TGTGCCAGCAGCTCACAGGTGAACACTGAAGCTTTCTAT. It codes for CASSSQVNTEAFY.

The chain employs TRBV20-1 and TRBJ1-5; the D is unclear. Trimming took off 5 bases at V and 0 bases at J, with 11 bases between the two ends. The germline V gene has CDR1 DFQATT and CDR2 SNEGSKA (reference sequence). This CDR3 spans 14 amino acids. CDR3 nucleotides: TGCAGTGCTCCGGACCACTATAGCAATCAGCCCCAGCATTTT. Its protein product is CSAPDHYSNQPQHF.

The chain has TRBV7-8 and TRBJ1-2; D is unresolved. CDR1 and CDR2 (germline): SGHVS, FQNEAQ. This CDR3 is 14 amino acids long. V dropped 5 bases and J dropped 4 bases, with 14 bases sitting between them. The CDR3 sequence: CASSPRVAPYGYTF. The CDR3 region has the DNA TGTGCCAGCAGCCCAAGGGTGGCCCCCTATGGCTACACCTTC.

This clonotype was observed a handful of times. A much larger clone lies a single base off, so this may be a read error. This chain joins TRBV11-3 and TRBJ2-1; D uncertain. This CDR3 is 14 amino acids long. Per germline, CDR1 SGHNT and CDR2 YENEEA. The chain's CDR3 is CASSDMGSYNEQSF. The CDR3, as DNA: TGTGCCAGCAGCGATATGGGGTCCTACAATGAGCAGTCCTTC.